Described below is a single TCR beta chain sequence and its context. No antigen is known for it. The data were obtained in a study of beta chain features in type 1 diabetes. Study background: When patients were set against healthy donors, age, gender and cell yields were similar. Sorted cells, 107,917,701 in number, were examined across all samples. Study-wide results and limits: Comparison showed that naive, central memory and Treg TCRB repertoires appeared more similar among patients than among healthy donors.

CD45RO/CCR7/CD25/CD127/CD95/CD27 staining was used to isolate CD4+ naive, central memory, regulatory and stem cell-like memory cells by sorting. V was shortened by 5 bases and J by 6 bases, with 11 bases between the two germline ends. CDR1 and CDR2 from the germline V gene are SGHVS and FQNEAQ. This CDR3 comprises 14 residues. Since all of the isolated RNA was reverse transcribed, expressed TCRB transcripts were what got sequenced. Data came from immunoSEQ multiplex PCR; TCRdb stores just in-frame clones and leaves some out. In the table there are fewer than 650,000 clones, roughly 16% of which are singletons.

The chain links TRBV7-8 to TRBJ1-6; weak D call: TRBD1 (5 bases). The sample consisted of naive CD4+ T cells from blood. The clonotype was recovered from a man aged 18 to 30 in good health. The chain's CDR3 is CASSVGGINSPLHF. The CDR3 DNA reads TGTGCCAGCAGCGTGGGGGGAATTAATTCACCCCTCCACTTT.